This T cell receptor (beta chain) was sequenced for a study of beta chain features in type 1 diabetes. About this clone itself: Its antigen is not identified.

Trimming left V 4 bases short and J 4 bases short, with 9 bases between. CDR3 length: 13 residues. Germline-derived CDR1 and CDR2 are ENHRY and SYGVKD. What was sequenced were expressed TCRB transcripts, since all of the isolated RNA had been reverse transcribed. The table came from immunoSEQ multiplex PCR; TCRdb's copy has only in-frame clones and leaves some out. The sample carries 140,000 or so clones, about 13% recorded once. Findings and limits, study-wide: The study found moderately but significantly shorter TCRB CDR3s in all four CD4+ subsets of Type 1 diabetes patients.

Markers CD45RO/CCR7/CD25/CD127/CD95/CD27 served to sort CD4+ naive, central memory, regulatory and stem cell-like memory cells. The sequencing sample was made of central memory CD4+ T cells from blood. This chain uses TRBV10-3 with TRBJ2-3; perhaps D is TRBD1 or TRBD2 (6 bases each). The sequence was obtained from a young man with type 1 diabetes. The CDR3 sequence: CAISAGAADTQYF. DNA for the CDR3: TGTGCCATCAGTGCGGGGGCGGCAGATACGCAGTATTTT.